The source of this TCR beta chain is a study of cytomegalovirus exposure and HLA in healthy donors. Between the trimmed V and J ends, which lost 3 bases and 1 base, there was a span of 15 bases. CDR3 length: 16 residues. The germline CDR1 and CDR2 sequences are LNHDA and SQIVND (reference sequence). TCRdb's table, derived via immunoSEQ multiplex PCR, lists solely in-frame clones and lacks some. Of 55,000 to 75,000 clones listed, 95% were seen once; the top ten hold roughly 7.3%. This chain links TRBV19 with TRBJ1-1, with D possibly TRBD1 on 5 matching bases. The sequenced sample was PBMCs. The source is a woman between 18 and 29 years old in good health and CMV-seropositive. Here the CDR3 DNA reads TGTGCCAGTAGTATTAATTCTTTAAGGGGGAACACTGAAGCTTTCTTT. It encodes CASSINSLRGNTEAFF.